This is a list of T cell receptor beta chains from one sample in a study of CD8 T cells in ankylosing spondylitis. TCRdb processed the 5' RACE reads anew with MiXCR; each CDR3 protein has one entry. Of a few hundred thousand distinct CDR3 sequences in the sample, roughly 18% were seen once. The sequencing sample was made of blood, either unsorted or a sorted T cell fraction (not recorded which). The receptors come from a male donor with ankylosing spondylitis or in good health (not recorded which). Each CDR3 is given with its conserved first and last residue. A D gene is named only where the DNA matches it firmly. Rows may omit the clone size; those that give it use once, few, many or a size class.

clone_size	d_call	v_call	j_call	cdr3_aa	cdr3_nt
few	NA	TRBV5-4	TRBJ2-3	CASSLAMGSTDTQYF	TGTGCCAGCAGCTTGGCCATGGGGTCCACAGATACGCAGTATTTT
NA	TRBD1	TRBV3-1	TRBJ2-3	CASSQGDRASTDTQYF	TGTGCCAGCAGCCAAGGGGACAGGGCTAGCACAGATACGCAGTATTTT
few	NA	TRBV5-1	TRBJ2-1	CASSNRDRDYNEQFF	TGCGCCAGCAGCAACCGGGACCGAGACTACAATGAGCAGTTCTTC
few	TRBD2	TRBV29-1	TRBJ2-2	CSVAQTSGSFSGELFF	TGCAGCGTCGCCCAAACTAGCGGGAGTTTCTCCGGGGAGCTGTTTTTT
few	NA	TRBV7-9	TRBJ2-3	CASSLVTGLTDTQYF	TGTGCCAGCAGCTTAGTCACGGGATTAACAGATACGCAGTATTTT
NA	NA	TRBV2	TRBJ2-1	CASIESSYNEQFF	TGTGCCAGCATAGAGAGCTCCTACAATGAGCAGTTCTTC
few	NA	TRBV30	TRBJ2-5	CAWSVEGETQYF	TGTGCCTGGAGTGTAGAAGGGGAGACCCAGTACTTC
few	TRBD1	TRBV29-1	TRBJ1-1	CSVGKGAGEAFF	TGCAGCGTTGGGAAGGGGGCAGGGGAAGCTTTCTTT
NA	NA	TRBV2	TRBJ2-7	CASSTLGEQYF	TGTGCCAGCAGCACGCTGGGCGAGCAGTACTTC
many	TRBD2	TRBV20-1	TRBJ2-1	CSARDCLAGGCGNEQFF	TGCAGTGCTAGAGATTGTCTAGCGGGAGGGTGTGGCAATGAGCAGTTCTTC
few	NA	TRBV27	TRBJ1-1	CASSLQGSEAFF	TGTGCCAGCAGTTTGCAGGGATCCGAAGCTTTCTTT
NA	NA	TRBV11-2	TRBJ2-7	CASSSSVPPLLSF	TGTGCCAGCAGCTCGTCGGTCCCTCCGCTCCTATCGTTC
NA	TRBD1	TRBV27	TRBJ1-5	CASSPTRDRDHQPQHF	TGTGCCAGCAGTCCCACCCGGGACAGGGACCATCAGCCCCAGCATTTT
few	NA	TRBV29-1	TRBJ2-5	CSVEWLAKGETQYF	TGCAGCGTTGAGTGGCTAGCTAAGGGAGAGACCCAGTACTTC
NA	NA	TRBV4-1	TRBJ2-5	CASSQEWDLETQYF	TGCGCCAGCAGCCAAGAATGGGATTTGGAGACCCAGTACTTC
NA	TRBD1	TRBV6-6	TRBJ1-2	CASKDRGGHGYTF	TGTGCCAGCAAAGACAGGGGGGGGCATGGCTACACCTTC
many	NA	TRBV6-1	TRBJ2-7	CASSELSSSFYEQYF	TGTGCCAGCAGTGAATTGAGTTCCTCTTTCTACGAGCAGTACTTC
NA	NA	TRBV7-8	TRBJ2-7	CASSLKSYEQYF	TGTGCCAGCAGTTTAAAGTCGTACGAGCAGTACTTC
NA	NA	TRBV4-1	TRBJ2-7	CASSRVPYEQYF	TGCGCCAGCAGCCGGGTCCCCTACGAGCAGTACTTC
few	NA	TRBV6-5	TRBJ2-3	CASSSGTPINADTQYF	TGTGCCAGCAGTTCCGGGACTCCGATAAACGCAGATACGCAGTATTTT
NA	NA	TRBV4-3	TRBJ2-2	CASSQDKGVGTGELFF	TGCGCCAGCAGCCAAGATAAGGGGGTGGGAACCGGGGAGCTGTTTTTT
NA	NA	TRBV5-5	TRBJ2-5	CASSLSFGQQETQYF	TGTGCCAGCAGCTTGTCTTTCGGTCAGCAAGAGACCCAGTACTTC
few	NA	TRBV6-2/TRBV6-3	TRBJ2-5	CASSSDGEETQYF	TGTGCCAGCAGTTCGGACGGTGAAGAGACCCAGTACTTC
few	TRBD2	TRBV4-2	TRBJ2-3	CASSQDKREGFSTDTQYF	TGTGCCAGCAGCCAAGATAAGCGGGAGGGATTTAGCACAGATACGCAGTATTTT